This is a list of T cell receptor beta chains from one sample in a study of T cells after posttransplantation cyclophosphamide. The repertoire was sequenced with immunoSEQ multiplex PCR; TCRdb's copy has only in-frame clones and lacks some. The sample lists about 16,000 clones; about nine tenths were seen once. The specimen was PBMCs, collected after an allogeneic stem cell transplant with a calcineurin inhibitor and methotrexate. These receptors originate from a male patient aged 45-60 years who received an allogeneic stem cell transplant from an unrelated donor, was CMV-positive, and had chronic GVHD only. Some T cells may possibly be graft donor cells. The CDR3 runs from the conserved cysteine through the conserved F or W. A D gene is named only where the DNA matches it firmly. Size values are once, few and many counts, or a class for expanded clones, and some rows have none.

clone_size	v_call	j_call	d_call	cdr3_nt	cdr3_aa
.	TRBV19	TRBJ2-7	TRBD1	TGTGCCAGTAGTATAGGAACCGGGACAGGGTTGTCCTACGAGCAGTACTTC	CASSIGTGTGLSYEQYF
.	TRBV19	TRBJ1-1	TRBD1	TGTGCCACGCTGCAGGGGGCTGGCGGCACTGAAGCTTTCTTT	CATLQGAGGTEAFF
.	TRBV28	TRBJ2-7	.	TGTGCCAGCAGTTCCTTATACGAGCAGTACTTC	CASSSLYEQYF
.	TRBV19	TRBJ2-1	.	TGTGCCAGTAGTATCTTCGGACGGACTCGCGGAAATGAGCAGTTCTTC	CASSIFGRTRGNEQFF
.	TRBV6-1	TRBJ2-1	TRBD2	TGTGCCAGCAGACAGGGACTAGCGAATGAGCAGTTCTTC	CASRQGLANEQFF
.	TRBV19	TRBJ1-1	.	TGTGCCGGCGGGGGGGGGACTGAAGCTTTCTTT	CAGGGGTEAFF
.	TRBV9	TRBJ2-6	TRBD2	TGTGCCAGCAGCGTAGTTTCTCGGGGGGAAGGGGATACTGGGGCCAACGTCCTGACTTTC	CASSVVSRGEGDTGANVLTF
.	TRBV19	TRBJ2-6	.	TGTGCCAGTAGAGCCTCAGGGTTCTCTGGGGCCAACGTCCTGACTTTC	CASRASGFSGANVLTF
.	TRBV7-9	TRBJ2-5	TRBD2	TGTGCCAGCAGCCGGACGAGCGGGGGAGAGCAAGAGACCCAGTACTTC	CASSRTSGGEQETQYF
.	TRBV9	TRBJ2-7	.	TGTGCCAGCAGCGTAGGACAGAGCCCATCCTACGAGCAGTACTTC	CASSVGQSPSYEQYF
.	TRBV25-1	TRBJ1-4	TRBD1	TGTGCCAGCAGTGAACACAGGGGCTTAGGAAAACTGTTTTTT	CASSEHRGLGKLFF
.	TRBV6-1	TRBJ2-7	.	TGTGCCAGCAGCGTCACCGGGAGCGTCGTTGTCGAGCAGTACTTC	CASSVTGSVVVEQYF
.	TRBV19	TRBJ1-1	.	TGTGCCAGTAGGGTGGGAGTGACTGAAGCTTTCTTT	CASRVGVTEAFF
.	TRBV5-1	TRBJ2-1	.	TGCGCCAGCAGCGGCACGGGACAGCTGCCGGGGGATGAGCAGTTCTTC	CASSGTGQLPGDEQFF
few	TRBV11-3	TRBJ1-3	.	TGTGCCACACAACCGGCGGGTACTGGAAACACCATATATTTT	CATQPAGTGNTIYF
once	TRBV9	TRBJ2-6	TRBD2	TGTGCCAGCAGCGCGTGGGAGGGACCCTCTGGGGCCAACGTCCTGACTTTC	CASSAWEGPSGANVLTF
.	TRBV12-5	TRBJ1-3	TRBD1	TGTGCCAGTGGTTATTTACAGGGGGCCTCTGGAAACACCATATATTTT	CASGYLQGASGNTIYF
.	TRBV6-4	TRBJ1-2	TRBD1	TGTGCCAGCATGAACGGGACAGGGGTCTCCTATGGCTACACCTTC	CASMNGTGVSYGYTF
.	TRBV6-5	TRBJ1-1	.	TGTGCCAGCAGTTTGACAGCGAACACTGAAGCTTTCTTT	CASSLTANTEAFF
.	TRBV29-1	TRBJ2-1	TRBD2	TGCAGGGGTACTAGCGCGGGCAATGAGCAGTTCTTC	CRGTSAGNEQFF